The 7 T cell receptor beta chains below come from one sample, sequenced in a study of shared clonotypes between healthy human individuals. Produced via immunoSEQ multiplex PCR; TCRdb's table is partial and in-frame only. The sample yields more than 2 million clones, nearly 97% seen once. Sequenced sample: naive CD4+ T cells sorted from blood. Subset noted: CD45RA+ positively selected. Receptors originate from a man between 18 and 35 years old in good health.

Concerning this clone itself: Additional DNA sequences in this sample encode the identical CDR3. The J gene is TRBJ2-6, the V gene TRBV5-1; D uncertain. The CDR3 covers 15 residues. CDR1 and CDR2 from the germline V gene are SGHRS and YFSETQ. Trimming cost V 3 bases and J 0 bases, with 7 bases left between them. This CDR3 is CASSSDGSGANVLTF. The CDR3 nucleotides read TGCGCCAGCAGCTCCGACGGCTCTGGGGCCAACGTCCTGACTTTC.

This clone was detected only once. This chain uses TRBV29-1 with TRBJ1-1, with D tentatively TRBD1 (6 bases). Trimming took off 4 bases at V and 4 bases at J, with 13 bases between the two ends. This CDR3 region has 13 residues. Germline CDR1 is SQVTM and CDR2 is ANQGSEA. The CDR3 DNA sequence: TGCAGCGTTGGGGTACAGGGTATCACTGAAGCTTTCTTT. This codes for CSVGVQGITEAFF. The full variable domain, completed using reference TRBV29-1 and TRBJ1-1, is SAVISQKPSRDICQRGTSLTIQCQVDSQVTMMFWYRQQPGQSLTLIATANQGSEATYESGFVIDKFPISRPNLTFSTLTVSNMSPEDSSIYLCSVGVQGITEAFFGQGTRLTVV.

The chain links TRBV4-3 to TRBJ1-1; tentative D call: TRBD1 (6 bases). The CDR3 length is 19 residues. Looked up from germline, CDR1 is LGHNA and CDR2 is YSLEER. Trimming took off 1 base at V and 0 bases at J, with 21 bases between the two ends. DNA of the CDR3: TGCGCCAGCAGCCAAGGGGGTTTCGGGGGGCCCGATGTGAACACTGAAGCTTTCTTT. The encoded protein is CASSQGGFGGPDVNTEAFF.

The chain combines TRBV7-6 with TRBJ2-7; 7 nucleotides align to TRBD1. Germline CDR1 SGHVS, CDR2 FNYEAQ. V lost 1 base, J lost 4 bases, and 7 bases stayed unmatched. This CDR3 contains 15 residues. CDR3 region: CASSLGEGAVYEQYF. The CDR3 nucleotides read TGTGCCAGCAGCTTAGGAGAGGGGGCGGTTTACGAGCAGTACTTC.

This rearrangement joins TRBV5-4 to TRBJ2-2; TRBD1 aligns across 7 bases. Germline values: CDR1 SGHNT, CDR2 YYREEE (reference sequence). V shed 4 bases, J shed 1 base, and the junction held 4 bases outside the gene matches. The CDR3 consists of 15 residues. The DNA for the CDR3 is TGTGCCAGCAGCATAGACAGGGTGAACACCGGGGAGCTGTTTTTT. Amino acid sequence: CASSIDRVNTGELFF.

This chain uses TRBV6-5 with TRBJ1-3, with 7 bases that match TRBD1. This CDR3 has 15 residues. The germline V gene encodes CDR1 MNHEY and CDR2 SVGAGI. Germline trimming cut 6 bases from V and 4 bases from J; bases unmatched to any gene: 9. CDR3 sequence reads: CASRSTGSEGNTIYF. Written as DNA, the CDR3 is TGTGCCAGCAGATCGACAGGGTCGGAAGGAAACACCATATATTTT.

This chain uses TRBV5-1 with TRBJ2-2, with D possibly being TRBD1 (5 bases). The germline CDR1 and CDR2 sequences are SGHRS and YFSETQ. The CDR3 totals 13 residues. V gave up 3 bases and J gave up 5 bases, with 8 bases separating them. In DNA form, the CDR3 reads TGCGCCAGCAGCTCCAGGGATACCGGGGAGCTGTTTTTT. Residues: CASSSRDTGELFF.